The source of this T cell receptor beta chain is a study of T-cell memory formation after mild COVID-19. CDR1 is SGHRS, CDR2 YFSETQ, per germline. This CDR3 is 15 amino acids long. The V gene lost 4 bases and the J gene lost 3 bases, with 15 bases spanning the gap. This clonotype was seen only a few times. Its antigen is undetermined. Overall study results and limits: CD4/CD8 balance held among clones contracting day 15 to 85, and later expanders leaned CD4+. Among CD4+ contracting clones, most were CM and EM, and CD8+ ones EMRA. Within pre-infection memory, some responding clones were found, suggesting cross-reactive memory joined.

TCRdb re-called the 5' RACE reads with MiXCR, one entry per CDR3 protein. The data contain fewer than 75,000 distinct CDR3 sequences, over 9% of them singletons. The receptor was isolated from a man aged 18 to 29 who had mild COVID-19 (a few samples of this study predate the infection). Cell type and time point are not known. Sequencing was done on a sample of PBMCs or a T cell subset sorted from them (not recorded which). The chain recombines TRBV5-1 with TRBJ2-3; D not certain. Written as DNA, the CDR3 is TGCGCCAGCAGCAGTTTCTTTGGAAGAACAGATACGCAGTATTTT. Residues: CASSSFFGRTDTQYF.